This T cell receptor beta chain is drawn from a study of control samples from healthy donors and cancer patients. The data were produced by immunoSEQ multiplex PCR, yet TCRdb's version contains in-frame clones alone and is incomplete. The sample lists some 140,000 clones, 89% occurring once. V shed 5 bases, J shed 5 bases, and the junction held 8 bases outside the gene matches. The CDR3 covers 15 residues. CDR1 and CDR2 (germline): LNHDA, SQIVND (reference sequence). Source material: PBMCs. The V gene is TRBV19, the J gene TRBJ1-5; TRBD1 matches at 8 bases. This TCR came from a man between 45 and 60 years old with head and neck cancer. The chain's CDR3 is CASSGTGGGYQPQHF. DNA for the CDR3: TGTGCCAGTAGTGGAACAGGGGGAGGTTATCAGCCCCAGCATTTT.